The T cell receptor beta chain under discussion was sequenced for a study of T-cell reconstitution after alpha-beta-depleted transplantation in children. CDR3 length: 14 residues. In germline, CDR1 is MGHDK, CDR2 SYGVNS. V was pared by 4 bases and J by 5 bases, with 14 bases between. Preparing the TCRbeta library involved the use of unique molecular identifiers. TCRdb reprocessed the PCR reads with MiXCR, giving one entry per CDR3 protein. The sample lists about 480,000 distinct CDR3 sequences; approximately 12% were seen once. The sequence derives from a human donor who donated a stem cell graft to a child with combined immunodeficiency. This chain uses TRBV25-1 with TRBJ1-1; the D is unclear. Sequencing used PBMCs from the stem cell graft donor, obtained from the stem cell graft. CDR3 sequence reads: CASSGLGVKTEAFF. The DNA of the CDR3 is TGTGCCAGCAGTGGACTCGGGGTTAAGACTGAAGCTTTCTTT.